The clone carrying this T cell receptor beta chain was picked up a small number of times. These data are taken from a study of T-cell reconstitution after alpha-beta-depleted transplantation in children. As it was prepared, the TCRbeta library received unique molecular identifiers. Via MiXCR, TCRdb re-called the PCR reads, giving one row per CDR3 protein. Here the sample spans more than 450,000 distinct CDR3 sequences, around 17% being singletons. V was clipped by 7 bases and J by 5 bases; unmatched bases: 14. The V gene's germline CDR1 is SEHNR and CDR2 FQNEAQ (reference sequence). The CDR3 runs to 16 residues.

The specimen comprised PBMCs from the stem cell graft donor, sampled from the stem cell graft. This TCR was sampled from a human donor who donated a stem cell graft to a child with acute lymphoblastic leukemia. This chain uses TRBV7-9 with TRBJ2-5; 9 positions agree with TRBD2. CDR3 coding DNA: TGTGCCAGCACCATACTTGGTAGCGGGAGTATGGAGACCCAGTACTTC. Its translation: CASTILGSGSMETQYF.